This entry is about one T cell receptor (beta chain). J gave up 11 bases and V 3 bases, and 22 bases lay outside the gene matches. The CDR3 sequence is 18 residues long. Germline values: CDR1 GTSNPN, CDR2 SVGIG (reference sequence). Clones were read by immunoSEQ multiplex PCR, and TCRdb kept only the in-frame ones, dropping some. Of approximately 89,000 clones in the sample, around 87% were seen once. This entry belongs to a study of OX40 agonist ivuxolimab in advanced cancers. Blood was sampled at baseline, cycle 4 day 1, and cycle 7 day 1. This receptor was taken from an adult with an advanced solid tumor such as melanoma, head and neck, liver or kidney cancer. The chain combines TRBV30 with TRBJ1-1; TRBD1 matches at 12 bases. The sequenced sample was CD4+ or CD8+ T cells sorted from blood, obtained in a trial of the OX40 agonist ivuxolimab. CDR3 in DNA: TGTGCCTGGAGGCTGGGTGGCGGGACAGGGGGCTGGGGCCCTAAGGCTTTCTTT. Translating it yields CAWRLGGGTGGWGPKAFF.